A single sample is the source of the 5 T cell receptor beta chains below, sequenced in a study of blood T cell repertoires in COVID-19. TCRdb keeps only in-frame clones here, not all; method: immunoSEQ multiplex PCR. The sample comprises 150,000 or so clones, 79% of which are singletons, and approximately 7.7% rests with the top ten. Sample: peripheral blood. The source of these receptors is an older woman with COVID-19, enrolled during active disease.

This sequence joins TRBV27 and TRBJ2-1; 13 bases map to TRBD2. CDR3 length: 17 residues. CDR1 MNHEY and CDR2 SMNVEV come from the germline V gene (reference sequence). V gave up 2 bases and J gave up 3 bases; unmatched junction bases: 4. The CDR3 DNA is TGTGCCAGCAGTTTAACTAGCGGGAGGGCCTTCTACAATGAGCAGTTCTTC. It yields the protein CASSLTSGRAFYNEQFF.

The chain joins TRBV5-1 to TRBJ1-2; TRBD1 matches at 8 bases. Losses at the gene ends were 0 bases for V and 1 base for J; bases not matched to a gene: 8. Germline V CDR1 and CDR2: SGHRS, YFSETQ. The CDR3 length is 17 residues. CDR3 sequence: CASSLGAGGAVNYGYTF. Here the CDR3 DNA reads TGCGCCAGCAGCTTGGGGGCAGGGGGCGCGGTTAACTATGGCTACACCTTC. The variable domain in full, completed from reference TRBV5-1 and TRBJ1-2, reads KAGVTQTPRYLIKTRGQQVTLSCSPISGHRSVSWYQQTPGQGLQFLFEYFSETQRNKGNFPGRFSGRQFSNSRSEMNVSTLELGDSALYLCASSLGAGGAVNYGYTFGSGTRLTVV.

This clone came up many times. The chain links TRBV6-4 to TRBJ2-1, with D perhaps TRBD2 (7 bases). The ends were cut back, 2 bases at V and 5 bases at J, with 10 bases in the middle. CDR3 length: 14 residues. The germline CDR1 and CDR2 sequences are MRHNA and SNTAGT. CDR3 nucleotides: TGTGCCAGCAGTGACGGGGGGGCCAACAATGAGCAGTTCTTC. It encodes CASSDGGANNEQFF.

The chain has TRBV5-6 and TRBJ1-2; TRBD1 might be the D (5 bases). This CDR3 has 15 residues. V dropped 4 bases and J dropped 0 bases, with 13 bases sitting between them. The V gene's germline CDR1 is SGHDT and CDR2 YYEEEE. The CDR3 region is CASSDAGLSNYGYTF. The CDR3 nucleotides read TGTGCCAGCAGCGATGCAGGGTTGTCTAACTATGGCTACACCTTC.

The chain is built from TRBV4-1 and TRBJ1-2; unclear D gene. The germline V gene encodes CDR1 MGHRA and CDR2 YSYEKL. The CDR3 consists of 13 residues. The germline V and J ends were trimmed by 1 base and 0 bases, with 3 bases remaining between them. CDR3 region: CASSQVTNYGYTF. DNA of the CDR3: TGCGCCAGCAGCCAAGTTACTAACTATGGCTACACCTTC.